Shown below are 10 T cell receptor beta chains from a single sample sequenced in a study of shared clonotypes between healthy human individuals. Method: immunoSEQ multiplex PCR; TCRdb's copy keeps in-frame clones and lacks some. Here the sample spans more than 2,000,000 clones, just over 90% being singletons. Sequencing used naive CD4+ T cells from PBMCs. As to subset: CD45RA+ positively selected. Receptor source: a young man in good health. Some clones in this sample may be carry-over from other donors' samples.

The CDR3 sequence is CASSSGLAGGPVHNEQFF. CDR3 in DNA: TGTGCCAGCAGCTCCGGACTAGCGGGAGGGCCTGTGCATAATGAGCAGTTCTTC. This rearrangement joins TRBV7-3 to TRBJ2-1, with 15 bases that match TRBD2. After removal of 4 bases from V and 7 bases from J, the junction contained 11 bases not matched to a gene. Germline loops: CDR1 SGHTA, CDR2 FQGTGA. The CDR3 has 18 residues.

This chain joins TRBV6-6 and TRBJ2-1; 11 bases fit TRBD2. The germline CDR1 and CDR2 sequences are MNHNY and SVGAGI (reference sequence). CDR3 length: 15 amino acids. V gave up 7 bases and J gave up 7 bases; unmatched junction bases: 9. In DNA, the CDR3 is TGTGCCAGCACCTTGACTAGCGGGACAAGTAATGAGCAGTTCTTC. Amino acids: CASTLTSGTSNEQFF.

This chain joins TRBV5-4 and TRBJ2-5, with 11 nucleotides matching TRBD2. This CDR3 is built from 18 residues. V was clipped by 3 bases and J by 2 bases; unmatched bases: 12. The germline V gene has CDR1 SGHNT and CDR2 YYREEE (reference sequence). CDR3: CASSSGLAGGPRQETQYF. In DNA, the CDR3 is TGTGCCAGCAGCTCCGGGCTAGCGGGAGGACCGCGACAAGAGACCCAGTACTTC.

The chain joins TRBV9 to TRBJ2-5; TRBD2 aligns across 12 bases. V dropped 5 bases and J dropped 0; count of bases not matched to a gene: 8. CDR1 and CDR2 from the germline V gene are SGDLS and YYNGEE. This CDR3 is built from 17 residues. The CDR3 DNA follows: TGTGCCAGCAGTTCCTTCGGACTAGCGGGAAACCAAGAGACCCAGTACTTC. Its protein product is CASSSFGLAGNQETQYF.

This clone occurred once. The chain uses TRBV4-1 and TRBJ2-1; 14 nucleotides align to TRBD2. CDR1 and CDR2 from the germline V gene are MGHRA and YSYEKL. This CDR3 has 20 amino acids. V trimming: 4 bases; J trimming: 1 base; junction bases outside the gene matches: 12. DNA for the CDR3: TGCGCCAGCAGCCGGCACCTCGGGACTAGCGGGAGTCGGTCCTACAATGAGCAGTTCTTC. Its translation is CASSRHLGTSGSRSYNEQFF.

In DNA form, the CDR3 reads TGTGCCAGCAGCCGCGGACAAGTCGTATATAGCAATCAGCCCCAGCATTTT. Its translation is CASSRGQVVYSNQPQHF. The chain links TRBV5-6 to TRBJ1-5, with a weak D call TRBD1 (5 bases). CDR1 is SGHDT and CDR2 is YYEEEE in the germline V gene. The V and J ends lost 4 bases and 0 bases respectively, with 17 bases between them. The CDR3 covers 17 residues. Filled out from reference TRBV5-6 and TRBJ1-5, the complete variable domain reads DAGVTQSPTHLIKTRGQQVTLRCSPKSGHDTVSWYQQALGQGPQFIFQYYEEEERQRGNFPDRFSGHQFPNYSSELNVNALLLGDSALYLCASSRGQVVYSNQPQHFGDGTRLSIL.

The genes are TRBV4-2 and TRBJ2-1; the match to TRBD1 covers 8 bases. The CDR3 consists of 17 residues. Losses at the gene ends were 4 bases for V and 0 bases for J; bases not matched to a gene: 8. Germline-derived CDR1 and CDR2 are LGHNA and YNFKEQ. CDR3 in DNA: TGTGCCAGCAGCCCATGGACAGGGATAAGCTCCTACAATGAGCAGTTCTTC. Protein product: CASSPWTGISSYNEQFF.

The chain couples TRBV19 to TRBJ1-2, with 8 bases that match TRBD1. The CDR3 contains 14 residues. Germline CDR1 LNHDA, CDR2 SQIVND (reference sequence). V dropped 2 bases and J dropped 4; count of bases not matched to a gene: 3. Here the CDR3 reads CASSISGGGYGYTF. The CDR3 DNA follows: TGTGCCAGTAGTATATCAGGGGGCGGCTATGGCTACACCTTC.

The chain joins TRBV9 to TRBJ2-5; TRBD2 matches at 7 bases. Germline V gene data show CDR1 as SGDLS and CDR2 as YYNGEE. The V gene end was trimmed by 6 bases and the J gene end by 1 base; junction bases not matched to a gene: 9. CDR3 length: 15 amino acids. The DNA of the CDR3 is TGTGCCAGCAATGTGGGCGGGAGCTTCCAAGAGACCCAGTACTTC. This codes for CASNVGGSFQETQYF.

This sequence joins TRBV5-1 and TRBJ1-4, with TRBD1 matching 7 bases. The CDR3 has 14 amino acids. The V gene end was trimmed by 1 base and the J gene end by 6 bases; junction bases not matched to a gene: 3. Germline-derived CDR1 and CDR2 are SGHRS and YFSETQ. The CDR3 loop reads CASSLQGVDEKLFF. CDR3 sequence (DNA): TGCGCCAGCAGCTTGCAGGGGGTTGATGAAAAACTGTTTTTT.